The rows below give T cell receptor beta chains drawn from one sample of a study of T cells in Graves' hyperthyroidism and ophthalmopathy. TCRdb independently ran MiXCR on the multiplex PCR reads; one entry per CDR3 protein. This table has tens of thousands of distinct CDR3 sequences, roughly 56% appearing once. Sequences were obtained from peripheral blood or thyroid tissue (not recorded which). The source is a man aged 18 to 29 with Graves' hyperthyroidism. Each CDR3 is given with its conserved first and last residue. Fields, in order: clone size, V gene, D gene, J gene, CDR3 protein, CDR3 DNA. A D gene is named only where the DNA matches it firmly. The listing skips clone size in some rows; elsewhere it reads once, few, many or a size class.

-,TRBV10-3,-,TRBJ2-7,CAISERDSYEQYF,TGTGCCATCAGTGAGAGGGATTCCTACGAGCAGTACTTC
-,TRBV15,-,TRBJ2-2,CATSKLRDTGELFF,TGTGCCACCAGCAAGCTCAGGGACACCGGGGAGCTGTTTTTT
many,TRBV28,-,TRBJ2-5,CASSLSRGQETQYF,TGTGCCAGCAGTTTGTCCCGGGGACAAGAGACCCAGTACTTC
-,TRBV19,TRBD1,TRBJ1-1,CASSARQGSTEALF,TGTGCCAGTAGCGCTCGACAGGGGAGCACTGAAGCTCTCTTT
few,TRBV20-1,TRBD2,TRBJ2-3,CSARGTSGRGASTDTQYF,TGCAGTGCTAGAGGGACTAGCGGGAGGGGAGCGAGCACAGATACGCAGTATTTT
-,TRBV10-2,TRBD1,TRBJ2-7,CASSEGQGASEQYF,TGCGCCAGCAGTGAGGGCCAGGGGGCATCCGAGCAGTACTTC
once,TRBV2,TRBD1,TRBJ2-7,CASRRIRDRGHYFYEQYF,TGTGCCAGCCGGAGAATACGGGACAGGGGACATTACTTCTACGAGCAGTACTTC
few,TRBV20-1,TRBD2,TRBJ2-7,CSARGPRGGPSYEQYF,TGCAGTGCTAGGGGACCCCGGGGAGGGCCTTCCTACGAGCAGTACTTC
many,TRBV9,-,TRBJ2-2,CASSVALGTGELFF,TGTGCCAGCAGCGTAGCCTTGGGTACCGGGGAGCTGTTTTTT
-,TRBV7-2,TRBD2,TRBJ2-3,CASSSTSGGTDTQYF,TGTGCCAGCAGCTCGACTAGCGGGGGGACAGATACGCAGTATTTT
many,TRBV4-1,-,TRBJ2-3,CASSLDGLQYF,TGCGCCAGCAGCCTCGACGGACTACAGTATTTT
-,TRBV5-1,-,TRBJ1-1,CSSSTGHLNTEAFF,TGCTCCAGCAGCACGGGACACCTGAACACTGAAGCTTTCTTT
many,TRBV2,TRBD1,TRBJ1-5,CASSAPWGQGVQPQHF,TGTGCCAGCAGCGCCCCCTGGGGACAGGGGGTTCAGCCCCAGCATTTT